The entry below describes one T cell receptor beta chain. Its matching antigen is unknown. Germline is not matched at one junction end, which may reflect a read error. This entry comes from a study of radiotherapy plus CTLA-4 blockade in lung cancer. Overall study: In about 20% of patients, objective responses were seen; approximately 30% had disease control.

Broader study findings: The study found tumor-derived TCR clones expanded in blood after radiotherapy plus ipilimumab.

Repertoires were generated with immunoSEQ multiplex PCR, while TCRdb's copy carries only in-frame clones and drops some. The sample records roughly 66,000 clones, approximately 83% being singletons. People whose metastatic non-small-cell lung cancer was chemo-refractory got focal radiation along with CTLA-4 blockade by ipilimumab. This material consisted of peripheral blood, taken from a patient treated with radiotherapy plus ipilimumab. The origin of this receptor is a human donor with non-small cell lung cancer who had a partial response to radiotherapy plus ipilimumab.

Here the CDR3 DNA reads TGTGCCAGCAGCTTAACCAGGATAGGCTTAGCGGGCACGGATACGCAGTATTTT. Encoded protein: CASSLTRIGLAGTDTQYF. The rearrangement joins TRBV7-9 to TRBJ2-3, with 7 bases identical to TRBD2. This CDR3 region has 18 residues. The germline V gene encodes CDR1 SEHNR and CDR2 FQNEAQ (reference sequence).